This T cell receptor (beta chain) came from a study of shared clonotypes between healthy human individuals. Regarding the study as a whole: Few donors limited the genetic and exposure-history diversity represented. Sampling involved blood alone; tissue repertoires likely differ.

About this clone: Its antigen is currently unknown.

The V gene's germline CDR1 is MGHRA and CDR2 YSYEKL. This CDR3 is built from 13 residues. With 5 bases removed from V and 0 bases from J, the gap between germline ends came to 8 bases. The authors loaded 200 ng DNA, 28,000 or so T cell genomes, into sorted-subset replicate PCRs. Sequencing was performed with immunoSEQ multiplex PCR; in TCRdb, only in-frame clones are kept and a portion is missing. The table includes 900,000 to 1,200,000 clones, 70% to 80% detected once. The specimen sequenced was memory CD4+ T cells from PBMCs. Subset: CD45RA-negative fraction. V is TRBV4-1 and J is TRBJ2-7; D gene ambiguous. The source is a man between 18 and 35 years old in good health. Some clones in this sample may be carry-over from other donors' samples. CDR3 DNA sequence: TGCGCCAGCAGCGACCTAAGCTCCTACGAGCAGTACTTC. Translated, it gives CASSDLSSYEQYF.